This T cell receptor (beta chain) derives from a study of identical twins. This clonotype was picked up many times. TCRdb independently ran MiXCR on the 5' RACE reads; one entry per CDR3 protein. The sample lists over 250,000 distinct CDR3 sequences; roughly 10% were seen once. The CDR3 totals 15 residues. Germline CDR1 MGHRA, CDR2 YSYEKL. Unmatched junction bases numbered 7, after V lost 7 bases and J lost 0 bases. The data also belong to a second study, concerning yellow fever vaccine responses in identical twins. That work contributes: Convergence reportedly seemed to mark part of the twins' vaccine T cell response, with personalization marking the rest.

The genes are TRBV4-1 and TRBJ2-3, with 7 bases lining up with TRBD2. The receptor comes from a woman aged 18-29 years in good health. The sample comprised CD8+ T cells sorted from blood. As DNA, the CDR3 is TGCGCCAGCAAGGTACTTAGCGGGAGCACAGATACGCAGTATTTT. This sequence encodes CASKVLSGSTDTQYF.